This entry is about one T cell receptor beta chain. The CDR3 has 14 residues. The germline V gene has CDR1 LGHNA and CDR2 YNFKEQ. Deletions cut 2 bases from V and 4 bases from J, with 10 bases between. This entry is derived from a study of T cells in Graves' hyperthyroidism and ophthalmopathy. Using RNA transcripts as the source, TCR beta CDR3 regions were amplified. RT-PCR in the first round (using the HTBI primer set) targeted the TCR CDR3. TCRdb re-analysed the multiplex PCR reads in MiXCR, keeping a single row per CDR3 protein. Of around 250,000 distinct CDR3 sequences in the sample, about 14% were seen once.

What was sequenced was blood. This clonotype was sampled from a woman aged 40 to 55 with Graves' hyperthyroidism that later progressed to Graves' ophthalmopathy. The chain is built from TRBV4-2 and TRBJ2-3; maybe TRBD2 (6 bases). The CDR3 nucleotides read TGTGCCAGCAGCCAACGGGACTCCGCAGATACGCAGTATTTT. Amino acid sequence: CASSQRDSADTQYF.